These T cell receptor beta chains were read from a single sample in a study of cytomegalovirus exposure and HLA in healthy donors. Sequencing was performed with immunoSEQ multiplex PCR; in TCRdb, only in-frame clones are kept and a portion is missing. The sample yields some 220,000 clones, around 83% seen once. The sample was PBMCs. The receptor set was obtained from a girl aged 2 to 10 in good health and CMV-seronegative. CDR3s include the opening cysteine and the closing phenylalanine or tryptophan. Fields, in order: J gene, D gene, clone size, V gene, CDR3 protein, CDR3 DNA. D genes are given only for firm matches. Clone size, where shown, is once, few, many, or a class for clones that have expanded.

J: TRBJ2-1
D: TRBD2
size: .
V: TRBV9
CDR3: CASSPGTRSYNEQFF
DNA: TGTGCCAGCAGCCCAGGGACTAGATCCTACAATGAGCAGTTCTTC

J: TRBJ1-2
D: .
size: once
V: TRBV2
CDR3: CASRPLGGYGYTF
DNA: TGTGCCAGCAGGCCGTTGGGGGGCTATGGCTACACCTTC

J: TRBJ1-1
D: .
size: once
V: TRBV18
CDR3: CASSPQGPNTEAFF
DNA: TGTGCCAGCTCACCTCAGGGGCCGAACACTGAAGCTTTCTTT

J: TRBJ1-1
D: TRBD1
size: .
V: TRBV28
CDR3: CASSLTGASNTEAFF
DNA: TGTGCCAGCAGTTTGACAGGGGCTTCGAACACTGAAGCTTTCTTT

J: TRBJ1-1
D: .
size: .
V: TRBV7-6
CDR3: CASSLDISGGDTEAFF
DNA: TGTGCCAGCAGCTTAGATATTAGTGGGGGGGACACTGAAGCTTTCTTT

J: TRBJ2-3
D: TRBD2
size: .
V: TRBV6-5
CDR3: CASSLLAGYTDTQYF
DNA: TGTGCCAGCAGCTTACTAGCGGGGTACACAGATACGCAGTATTTT

J: TRBJ1-3
D: TRBD1
size: .
V: TRBV5-1
CDR3: CASSSDRGIGNTIYF
DNA: TGCGCCAGCAGCTCGGACAGGGGGATAGGAAACACCATATATTTT

J: TRBJ2-7
D: .
size: .
V: TRBV7-8
CDR3: CASSLGRQAYPYEQYF
DNA: TGTGCCAGCAGCTTGGGGCGGCAGGCCTATCCCTACGAGCAGTACTTC

J: TRBJ1-2
D: .
size: .
V: TRBV19
CDR3: CASSNPDRFNYGYTF
DNA: TGTGCCAGTAGTAACCCAGACAGGTTTAACTATGGCTACACCTTC

J: TRBJ2-5
D: TRBD2
size: .
V: TRBV13
CDR3: CASSHSTSVETQYF
DNA: TGTGCCAGCAGCCACTCGACTAGCGTAGAGACCCAGTACTTC

J: TRBJ1-2
D: .
size: once
V: TRBV7-9
CDR3: CASSLARQNYGYTF
DNA: TGTGCCAGCAGCTTAGCCCGACAGAACTATGGCTACACCTTC

J: TRBJ1-2
D: .
size: few
V: TRBV27
CDR3: CASSFKAGRGGGNYGYTF
DNA: TGTGCCAGCAGTTTTAAGGCGGGCAGGGGAGGGGGTAACTATGGCTACACCTTC

J: TRBJ1-4
D: TRBD1
size: .
V: TRBV6-6
CDR3: CASSYTDRANEKLFF
DNA: TGTGCCAGCAGTTACACTGACAGGGCGAATGAAAAACTGTTTTTT

J: TRBJ1-2
D: .
size: .
V: TRBV2
CDR3: CASRGNGRDYGYTF
DNA: TGTGCCAGCAGAGGAAACGGGCGGGACTATGGCTACACCTTC

J: TRBJ2-5
D: .
size: .
V: TRBV29-1
CDR3: CSVQLAQETQYF
DNA: TGCAGCGTCCAACTAGCTCAAGAGACCCAGTACTTC

J: TRBJ2-7
D: .
size: .
V: TRBV27
CDR3: CASGSGSASKQYF
DNA: TGTGCCAGCGGATCCGGGAGTGCTAGCAAGCAGTACTTC

J: TRBJ2-5
D: .
size: .
V: TRBV4-1
CDR3: CASSPIAVPGTQYF
DNA: TGCGCCAGCAGCCCTATCGCGGTTCCGGGGACCCAGTACTTC

J: TRBJ2-2
D: TRBD1
size: once
V: TRBV2
CDR3: CASRDRVAGELFF
DNA: TGTGCCAGCCGGGACAGGGTAGCCGGGGAGCTGTTTTTT

J: TRBJ2-6
D: .
size: .
V: TRBV19
CDR3: CASSIALRRGNVLTF
DNA: TGTGCCAGTAGTATAGCTCTCCGAAGGGGCAACGTCCTGACTTTC

J: TRBJ1-2
D: .
size: .
V: TRBV4-1
CDR3: CASSPTRDIPYYGYTF
DNA: TGCGCCAGCAGCCCAACTCGCGATATACCCTACTATGGCTACACCTTC